These 20 T cell receptor beta chains were all obtained from the same sample, sequenced in a study of shared clonotypes between healthy human individuals. Sequencing used immunoSEQ multiplex PCR; TCRdb keeps in-frame clones, though not all of them. The repertoire holds about 1 million clones, with around three quarters as singletons. The sample was memory CD4+ T cells from PBMCs. Regarding subset: CD45RA-negative fraction. These receptors originate from a man between 18 and 29 years old in good health. Some clones in this sample may be carry-over from other donors' samples.

This clone was recorded only once. The chain is built from TRBV28 and TRBJ2-1; no clear D. CDR1 is MDHEN, CDR2 SYDVKM, per germline. Trimming stripped 5 bases from V and 2 bases from J, with 4 bases between. The CDR3 has 12 residues. The CDR3 loop reads CASSKAYNEQFF. In DNA, the CDR3 is TGTGCCAGCAGTAAAGCCTACAATGAGCAGTTCTTC.

This chain links TRBV6-6 with TRBJ1-2; perhaps TRBD1 as D (5 bases). The CDR3 is 13 amino acids. The germline V and J ends were trimmed by 2 bases and 7 bases, with 11 bases remaining between them. Germline CDR1 and CDR2: MNHNY and SVGAGI (reference sequence). The CDR3 DNA follows: TGTGCCAGCAGTTACGGGGGAGGATTTGGCTACACCTTC. It translates to CASSYGGGFGYTF.

The chain has TRBV7-2 and TRBJ2-2; D might be TRBD2 (5 bases). Germline CDR1 reads SGHTA; CDR2 reads FQGNSA. This CDR3 comprises 14 residues. V shed 4 bases and J shed 13 bases, with 19 bases lying between them. This chain's CDR3 is CASSSPSGRLGLFF. CDR3 in DNA: TGTGCCAGCAGCTCCCCGAGCGGACGATTAGGGCTGTTTTTT.

This clone appeared a single time. CDR3 bases: TGTGCCAGCAGCTTAATGGGGGGATCCTACAATGAGCAGTTCTTC. Its translation is CASSLMGGSYNEQFF. This sequence joins TRBV11-3 and TRBJ2-1; D possibly corresponds to TRBD2 (6 bases). CDR1 and CDR2 (germline): SGHNT, YENEEA. This CDR3 comprises 15 residues. The V end lost 2 bases, the J end lost 1 base, and 9 bases lay between the germline ends.

V and J are TRBV5-1 and TRBJ2-7, with D perhaps matching TRBD1 (6 bases). The CDR3 is made up of 12 amino acids. The germline V gene encodes CDR1 SGHRS and CDR2 YFSETQ. The V gene lost 4 bases and the J gene lost 2 bases, with 7 bases spanning the gap. The DNA of the CDR3 is TGCGCCAGCAGCCGGGACACCTACGAGCAGTACTTC. Its translation is CASSRDTYEQYF. Variable domain in full (rest from reference TRBV5-1 and TRBJ2-7): KAGVTQTPRYLIKTRGQQVTLSCSPISGHRSVSWYQQTPGQGLQFLFEYFSETQRNKGNFPGRFSGRQFSNSRSEMNVSTLELGDSALYLCASSRDTYEQYFGPGTRLTVT.

This clone came up a few times. The rearrangement joins TRBV5-1 to TRBJ2-1; D may correspond to TRBD1 or TRBD2 (5 bases each). Per the germline V gene, CDR1 is SGHRS and CDR2 is YFSETQ. V dropped 4 bases and J dropped 7 bases, with 12 bases sitting between them. This CDR3 has 13 amino acids. As DNA, the CDR3 is TGCGCCAGCAGCGAGGGGTCGTCAAATGAGCAGTTCTTC. Translated: CASSEGSSNEQFF.

This clone was seen only a few times. The chain has TRBV28 and TRBJ1-5, with D perhaps TRBD1 (6 bases). V dropped 4 bases and J dropped 0 bases, with 19 bases sitting between them. The CDR3 has 18 residues. Germline CDR1 MDHEN, CDR2 SYDVKM. This CDR3 is CASSWTYGAGDSNQPQHF. The CDR3, as DNA: TGTGCCAGCAGTTGGACCTATGGGGCAGGGGATAGCAATCAGCCCCAGCATTTT.

On this clone: This same CDR3 is encoded by further DNA sequences in the sample. The rearrangement links TRBV6-5 to TRBJ1-5, with 7 bases fitting TRBD1. This CDR3 has 14 residues. J gave up 5 bases and V 0 bases, and 1 base lay outside the gene matches. Germline V gene data show CDR1 as MNHEY and CDR2 as SVGAGI. The CDR3 spells CASSYSTGDQPQHF. CDR3 coding DNA: TGTGCCAGCAGTTACTCAACAGGGGATCAGCCCCAGCATTTT.

The J gene is TRBJ2-7, the V gene TRBV28; 9 bases are shared with TRBD2. The CDR3 consists of 14 residues. Germline-derived CDR1 and CDR2 are MDHEN and SYDVKM. The V and J ends lost 3 bases and 6 bases, in that order; junction bases with no gene match: 6. The CDR3 sequence is CASSLAGGTGEQYF. In nucleotides, the CDR3 is TGTGCCAGCAGTTTGGCGGGAGGGACGGGCGAGCAGTACTTC. The variable domain in full, completed from reference TRBV28 and TRBJ2-7, reads DVKVTQSSRYLVKRTGEKVFLECVQDMDHENMFWYRQDPGLGLRLIYFSYDVKMKEKGDIPEGYSVSREKKERFSLILESASTNQTSMYLCASSLAGGTGEQYFGPGTRLTVT.

The chain uses TRBV28 and TRBJ2-6; D uncertain. The CDR3 has 14 amino acids. Trimming took off 6 bases at V and 0 bases at J, with 6 bases between the two ends. Germline CDR1 is MDHEN and CDR2 is SYDVKM. In DNA form, the CDR3 reads TGTGCCAGCAGCCGGCACTCTGGGGCCAACGTCCTGACTTTC. Translated, it gives CASSRHSGANVLTF.

The chain uses TRBV9 and TRBJ1-2; maybe TRBD1 (6 bases). Trimming shortened V by 0 bases and J by 3 bases, and 12 bases separated the two germline ends. The CDR3 runs 15 residues. Looked up from germline, CDR1 is SGDLS and CDR2 is YYNGEE. CDR3 sequence: CASSVEGKGDYGYTF. As DNA, the CDR3 is TGTGCCAGCAGCGTAGAGGGGAAGGGGGACTATGGCTACACCTTC.

For this clone: This same CDR3 is encoded by further DNA sequences in the sample. The chain combines TRBV7-3 with TRBJ2-2, with D perhaps TRBD1 (5 bases). This CDR3 has 14 residues. Germline CDR1 SGHTA, CDR2 FQGTGA. Trimming took off 2 bases at V and 2 bases at J, with 6 bases between the two ends. The CDR3 loop reads CASSLQGNTGELFF. CDR3 bases: TGTGCCAGCAGCTTACAGGGTAACACCGGGGAGCTGTTTTTT.

The V gene is TRBV10-1, the J gene TRBJ2-3; 7 bases are shared with TRBD2. Germline V gene data show CDR1 as WNHNN and CDR2 as SYGVQD (reference sequence). V lost 0 bases to trimming and J lost 6 bases; unmatched junction nucleotides: 9. CDR3 size: 16 residues. The CDR3 is CASSESLAALRDTQYF. In DNA form, the CDR3 reads TGCGCCAGCAGTGAGTCCCTAGCGGCCTTGCGGGATACGCAGTATTTT.

The V and J genes are TRBV7-2 and TRBJ2-5; 7 bases line up with TRBD2. The V segment lost 2 bases and the J segment 6 bases; nucleotides outside the gene matches: 15. CDR1 and CDR2 (germline): SGHTA, FQGNSA. The CDR3 totals 17 residues. CDR3 coding DNA: TGTGCCAGCAGCTTAAGTCGGGGAGGGGAGGGGAGAAAGACCCAGTACTTC. This sequence encodes CASSLSRGGEGRKTQYF.

The genes are TRBV7-2 and TRBJ1-5; D gene uncertain. CDR1 and CDR2 (germline): SGHTA, FQGNSA. CDR3 length equals 12 residues. V dropped 5 bases and J dropped 4 bases, with 6 bases sitting between them. The CDR3 protein is CASSVQNQPQHF. Written as DNA, the CDR3 is TGTGCCAGCAGCGTACAGAATCAGCCCCAGCATTTT.

This rearrangement joins TRBV5-4 to TRBJ1-2; 9 bases agree with TRBD1. CDR1 is SGHNT and CDR2 is YYREEE in the germline V gene (reference sequence). This CDR3 comprises 14 residues. The ends lost 4 bases at V and 2 bases at J; junction bases unmatched: 3. This CDR3 is CASSEGQGNYGYTF. In DNA form, the CDR3 reads TGTGCCAGCAGCGAGGGACAGGGAAACTATGGCTACACCTTC.

The rearrangement links TRBV7-2 to TRBJ2-2, with 8 bases lining up with TRBD2. Trimming removed 4 bases from V and 9 bases from J; junction bases left unmatched: 13. The length of the CDR3 is 16 residues. Germline V CDR1 and CDR2: SGHTA, FQGNSA. This CDR3 is CASSSRRGVVSRELFF. CDR3 bases: TGTGCCAGCAGCTCCCGGCGGGGGGTGGTAAGCCGGGAGCTGTTTTTT.

CDR3 sequence (DNA): TGTGCCAGTAGTATAACAGGGACGGTAGTGGCTGGCTACACCTTC. Amino acids: CASSITGTVVAGYTF. The V and J genes are TRBV19 and TRBJ1-2, with D maybe TRBD1 (6 bases). V was pared by 2 bases and J by 7 bases, with 17 bases between. This CDR3 has 15 amino acids. From germline, CDR1 is LNHDA and CDR2 SQIVND (reference sequence). Variable domain in full (rest from reference TRBV19 and TRBJ1-2): DGGITQSPKYLFRKEGQNVTLSCEQNLNHDAMYWYRQDPGQGLRLIYYSQIVNDFQKGDIAEGYSVSREKKESFPLTVTSAQKNPTAFYLCASSITGTVVAGYTFGSGTRLTVV.

In its sample, this clone was seen a few times. This CDR3 reads CASSQPTASPMSQFF. CDR3 DNA sequence: TGTGCCAGCAGCCAACCGACTGCGTCTCCAATGTCGCAGTTCTTC. V gene TRBV7-2 combines with J gene TRBJ2-1; D not resolved. V dropped 5 bases and J dropped 12 bases, with 23 bases sitting between them. Germline values: CDR1 SGHTA, CDR2 FQGNSA. This CDR3 contains 15 residues.

V is TRBV2 and J is TRBJ1-4; TRBD1 aligns across 7 bases. Germline-derived CDR1 and CDR2 are SNHLY and FYNNEI. The CDR3 contains 15 residues. The ends lost 6 bases at V and 5 bases at J; junction bases unmatched: 9. For the CDR3, the DNA is TGTGCCAGCAGCCGCCCAGGGGGGGAAAATGAAAAACTGTTTTTT. Translation gives CASSRPGGENEKLFF.